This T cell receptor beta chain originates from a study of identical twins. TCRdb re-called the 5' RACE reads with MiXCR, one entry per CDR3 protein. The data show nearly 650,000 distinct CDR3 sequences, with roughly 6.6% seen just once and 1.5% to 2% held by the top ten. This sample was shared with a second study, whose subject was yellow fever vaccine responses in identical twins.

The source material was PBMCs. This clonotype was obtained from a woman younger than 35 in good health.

CDR3 coding DNA: TGTGCCAGCAGTTATGAATCCGGGACAGGGGGTGGTGGGAAAGCTTTCTTT. Translation gives CASSYESGTGGGGKAFF. The chain carries TRBV6-5 and TRBJ1-1; 11 bases map to TRBD1. The CDR3 contains 17 residues. Trimming cost V 3 bases and J 9 bases; bases outside gene matches: 15. Per the germline V gene, CDR1 is MNHEY and CDR2 is SVGAGI.